The clone carrying this T cell receptor (beta chain) was found a few times. The target antigen is unknown. These data originate in a study of T-cell reconstitution after alpha-beta-depleted transplantation in children. Study-wide findings and caveats: The study traced high day-60 TCRbeta diversity in some patients to surviving recipient T cells and thymic progenitors. Reported findings indicate that, about two months after transplant, alpha-beta T cells came from several hundred expanded clones, which were derived from non-depleted graft cells. Hyperexpanded clones declined; after one year, newly produced T cells mostly supplied diversity.

A TCRbeta library incorporating unique molecular identifiers was prepared. TCRdb passed the PCR reads through MiXCR, listing each CDR3 protein once. This sample has around 80,000 distinct CDR3 sequences, with about a sixth found just once. This CDR3 contains 16 residues. Germline CDR1 SGHAT, CDR2 FQNNGV. J lost 3 bases, V lost 5 bases, and 12 bases had no gene match. The sample consisted of PBMCs, mostly from graft donor cells, taken 360 days after TCRalphabeta/CD19-depleted stem cell transplant. The source of this sequence is a male patient between 2 and 10 years old who had a stem cell transplant for acute lymphoblastic leukemia, so the T cells may come from the graft donor. V usage is TRBV11-2 and J usage is TRBJ2-7; 8 bases are a match to TRBD1. The CDR3 DNA reads as TGTGCCAGCAGCCCGGGGACAGGATCCTCTTTCTACGAGCAGTACTTC. Protein product: CASSPGTGSSFYEQYF.